A selection of T cell receptor beta chains follows, all from one sample in a study of radiotherapy plus CTLA-4 blockade in lung cancer. Profiled with immunoSEQ multiplex PCR; TCRdb holds only in-frame clones, not every one. The sample records some 64,000 clones, 65% to 85% being singletons. Material: peripheral blood, obtained from a patient treated with radiotherapy plus ipilimumab. The receptors here all came from a human donor with non-small cell lung cancer whose response to radiotherapy plus ipilimumab could not be evaluated. Some clones in this sample may be carry-over from other donors' samples. The CDR3 runs from the conserved cysteine through the conserved F or W. A D gene is named only where the DNA matches it firmly. Part of the rows lack a size; the others show once, few, many or a class for expanded clones.

>.|TRBJ1-1|TRBV5-1|.
TGCGCCAGCAGCTTGACGCGGGGGGTAAACACTGAAGCTTTCTTT
CASSLTRGVNTEAFF
>.|TRBJ1-2|TRBV6-1|.
TGTGCCAGCAGTGCCTTCCAGGGAGGCGGCTACACCTTC
CASSAFQGGGYTF
>TRBD1|TRBJ1-6|TRBV27|.
TGTGCCAGCAGTTTAGACCGGGACAGGCGGTCACCCCTCCACTTT
CASSLDRDRRSPLHF
>.|TRBJ2-7|TRBV28|few
TGTGCCAGCAGTTTATCGTTTCTGAACGAGCAGTACTTC
CASSLSFLNEQYF
>TRBD2|TRBJ2-5|TRBV4-2|.
TGTGCCAGCAGCCCGGAGGTAGCGGGTATGGGGACCCAGTACTTC
CASSPEVAGMGTQYF
>TRBD1|TRBJ1-6|TRBV5-1|.
TGCGCCAGCAGCTTGGGACAGGGCGGTAATTCACCCCTCCACTTT
CASSLGQGGNSPLHF
>.|TRBJ1-4|TRBV30|.
TGTGCCTGGAGAAGGCAGGGTGGTGAAAAACTGTTTTTT
CAWRRQGGEKLFF
>.|TRBJ1-5|TRBV10-3|.
TGTGCCATCAGTGATGGAGGCCCTTGGGGCAATCAGCCCCAGCATTTT
CAISDGGPWGNQPQHF
>.|TRBJ1-4|TRBV5-1|.
TGCGCCAGCAGCTTGGAGGGCAGGGAGGAAGAAAAACTGTTTTTT
CASSLEGREEEKLFF
>TRBD1|TRBJ2-5|TRBV6-1|.
TGTGCCAGCTCGGACAGGGACCAAGAGACCCAGTACTTC
CASSDRDQETQYF
>TRBD1|TRBJ2-5|TRBV18|.
TGTGCCAGCTCGCCGGACAGGGCCCAAGAGACCCAGTACTTC
CASSPDRAQETQYF
>TRBD2|TRBJ2-3|TRBV5-6|.
TGTGCCAGCAGCCGACTAGCGGGGGGGAGCACAGATACGCAGTATTTT
CASSRLAGGSTDTQYF
>.|TRBJ1-6|TRBV28|.
TGTGCCAGCCTTCAGGGTTATAATTCACCCCTCCACTTT
CASLQGYNSPLHF
>TRBD1|TRBJ2-1|TRBV4-2|.
TGTGCCAGCAGCCAAGGAGACAGGGGTTACAATGAGCAGTTCTTC
CASSQGDRGYNEQFF
>.|TRBJ2-5|TRBV30|.
TGTGCCTGGAGTGTCGACGGGGGAGGTGAGCAGTACTTC
CAWSVDGGGEQYF
>.|TRBJ1-3|TRBV13|.
TGTGCCAGCAGCTTAAGCAGGGCTGTGAGTGGAAACACCATATATTTT
CASSLSRAVSGNTIYF
>.|TRBJ1-4|TRBV2|.
TGTGCCAGCAGTGTGCGGGGAACTAATGAAAAACTGTTTTTT
CASSVRGTNEKLFF
>.|TRBJ2-1|TRBV7-9|.
TGTGCCAGCAGCTTAGCCATGACTACCAATGAGCAGTTCTTC
CASSLAMTTNEQFF
>TRBD1|TRBJ2-2|TRBV7-2|.
TGTGCCAGCAGCCTCAGTAGACAGGGTACTACCGGGGAGCTGTTTTTT
CASSLSRQGTTGELFF
>.|TRBJ1-1|TRBV2|few
TGTGCCAGCACCGCAGGGGAGACTGAAGCTTTCTTT
CASTAGETEAFF
>TRBD2|TRBJ2-7|TRBV4-3|medium-sized
TGCGCCAGCAGCCTCCGGACTAGCGCACCCTACGAGCAGTACTTC
CASSLRTSAPYEQYF
>.|TRBJ2-5|TRBV13|once
TGTGCCAGCAGCCTCAGCGAGAATCCCGGGACCCAGTACTTC
CASSLSENPGTQYF
>.|TRBJ2-3|TRBV19|.
TGTGCCAGTAGTATAGGAAGGGCGTCGGGACTGACAGATACGCAGTATTTT
CASSIGRASGLTDTQYF
>.|TRBJ1-6|TRBV13|.
TGTGCCAGCAGACGAGGGTTATACTCCTATAATTCACCCCTCCACTTT
CASRRGLYSYNSPLHF
>.|TRBJ2-1|TRBV4-1|few
TGCGCCAGCAGCCCCGGGTCGGGTGAGCAGTTCTTC
CASSPGSGEQFF
>TRBD1|TRBJ1-5|TRBV10-3|.
TGTGCCATCAGCGAGACAGGGGGTGATCAGCCCCAGCATTTT
CAISETGGDQPQHF
>.|TRBJ1-1|TRBV28|.
TGTGCCAGCAGTCCGGTGGGCAGGGCCGAAACATTT
CASSPVGRAETF
>.|TRBJ1-4|TRBV6-5|.
TGTGCCAGCAAGACTTTGTCTGCAACTAATGAAAAACTGTTTTTT
CASKTLSATNEKLFF
>.|TRBJ1-1|TRBV7-2|.
TGTGCCAGCAGCTTAGGCACGATCTCAACCACTGAAGCTTCCTTT
CASSLGTISTTEASF
>TRBD1|TRBJ1-3|TRBV30|.
TGTGCCTGGAGTGCCGCGACAGGGGTCCCGATCTCTGGAAACACCATATATTTT
CAWSAATGVPISGNTIYF
>.|TRBJ2-7|TRBV29-1|.
TGCAGCGTTGCCGGGAGACAGGGTGAATACGAGCAGTACTTC
CSVAGRQGEYEQYF